What follows are 4 T cell receptor beta chains derived from one specimen sequenced in a study of OX40 agonist ivuxolimab in advanced cancers. The data were produced by immunoSEQ multiplex PCR, yet TCRdb's version contains in-frame clones alone and is incomplete. The sample lists 45,000 to 50,000 clones, approximately 91% seen once, with under 20% in the top ten. The sequences come from CD4+ or CD8+ T cells sorted from blood, collected in a trial of the OX40 agonist ivuxolimab. Receptor source: an adult with an advanced solid tumor such as melanoma, head and neck, liver or kidney cancer.

V is TRBV5-1 and J is TRBJ2-7; 10 positions match TRBD1. V trimming: 3 bases; J trimming: 0 bases; junction bases outside the gene matches: 3. The CDR3 is made up of 15 amino acids. Germline assignment: CDR1 SGHRS and CDR2 YFSETQ. CDR3 loop: CASSSGQGGSYEQYF. DNA of the CDR3: TGCGCCAGCAGCTCTGGACAGGGGGGCTCCTACGAGCAGTACTTC.

Worth noting for this clone: The sample has other DNA sequences that encode this CDR3 too. The chain joins TRBV7-6 to TRBJ2-7; TRBD2 is a possible D gene (6 bases). The V gene's germline CDR1 is SGHVS and CDR2 FNYEAQ. The CDR3 extends over 13 amino acids. V lost 4 bases and J lost 1, with 8 bases in between. The CDR3: CASSSGLSYEQYF. The CDR3 region has the DNA TGTGCCAGCAGCTCGGGACTTTCCTACGAGCAGTACTTC.

V gene TRBV5-4 combines with J gene TRBJ2-7; perhaps D is TRBD1 or TRBD2 (5 bases each). Germline V gene lookup returns CDR1 SGHNT and CDR2 YYREEE (reference sequence). This CDR3 is 14 amino acids long. The V end was cut by 4 bases, the J end by 0 bases, with 11 bases between. Here the CDR3 reads CASSPGRLSYEQYF. The CDR3 DNA reads as TGTGCCAGCAGCCCGGGACGTCTCTCCTACGAGCAGTACTTC. Based on the CDR3 plus reference TRBV5-4 and TRBJ2-7, the full variable domain is ETGVTQSPTHLIKTRGQQVTLRCSSQSGHNTVSWYQQALGQGPQFIFQYYREEENGRGNFPPRFSGLQFPNYSSELNVNALELDDSALYLCASSPGRLSYEQYFGPGTRLTVT.

This chain joins TRBV7-6 and TRBJ2-5; tentative D call: TRBD2 (6 bases). With the DNA end fitting TRBJ2-7 better, the J assignment may be wrong. This CDR3 has 15 residues. Germline CDR1 and CDR2: SGHVS and FNYEAQ. In nucleotides, the CDR3 is TGTGCCAGCAGCTCGGGGCCGGAGGAGGGGTACGAGCAGTACTTC. Its translation is CASSSGPEEGYEQYF.